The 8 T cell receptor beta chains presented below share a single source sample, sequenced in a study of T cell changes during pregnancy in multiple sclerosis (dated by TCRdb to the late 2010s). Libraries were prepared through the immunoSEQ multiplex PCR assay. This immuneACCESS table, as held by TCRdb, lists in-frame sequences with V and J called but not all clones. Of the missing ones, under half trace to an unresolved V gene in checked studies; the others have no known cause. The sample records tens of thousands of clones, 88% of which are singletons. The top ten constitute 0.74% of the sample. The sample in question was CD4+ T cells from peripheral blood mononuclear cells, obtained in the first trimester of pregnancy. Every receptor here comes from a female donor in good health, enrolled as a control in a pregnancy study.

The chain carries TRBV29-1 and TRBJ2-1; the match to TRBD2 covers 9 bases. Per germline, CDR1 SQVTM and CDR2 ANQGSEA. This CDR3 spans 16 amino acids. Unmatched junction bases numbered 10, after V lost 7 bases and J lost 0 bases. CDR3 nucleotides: TGCAGCGCTAGAGGCGGGAGGGCCGTCTCCTACAATGAGCAGTTCTTC. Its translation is CSARGGRAVSYNEQFF.

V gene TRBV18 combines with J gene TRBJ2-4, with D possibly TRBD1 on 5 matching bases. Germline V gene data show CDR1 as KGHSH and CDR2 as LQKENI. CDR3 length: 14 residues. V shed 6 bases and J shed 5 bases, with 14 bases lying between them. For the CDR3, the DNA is TGTGCCAGCTCCGACAGCACCCAGGAAAACATTCAGTACTTC. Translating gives CASSDSTQENIQYF. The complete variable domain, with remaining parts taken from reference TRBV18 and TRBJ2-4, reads NAGVMQNPRHLVRRRGQEARLRCSPMKGHSHVYWYRQLPEEGLKFMVYLQKENIIDESGMPKERFSAEFPKEGPSILRIQQVVRGDSAAYFCASSDSTQENIQYFGAGTRLSVL.

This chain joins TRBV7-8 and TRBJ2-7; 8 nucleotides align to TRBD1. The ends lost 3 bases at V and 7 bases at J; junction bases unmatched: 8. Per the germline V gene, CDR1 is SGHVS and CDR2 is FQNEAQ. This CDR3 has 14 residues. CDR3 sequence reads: CASSFRTGYQEQYF. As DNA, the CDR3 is TGTGCCAGCAGCTTCCGGACAGGGTATCAAGAGCAGTACTTC.

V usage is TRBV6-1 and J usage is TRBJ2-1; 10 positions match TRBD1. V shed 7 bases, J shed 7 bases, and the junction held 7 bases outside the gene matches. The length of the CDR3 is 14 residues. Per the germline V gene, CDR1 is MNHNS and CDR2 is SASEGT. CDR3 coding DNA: TGTGCCAGCAATACCCCGGGACAGGGGAATGAGCAGTTCTTC. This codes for CASNTPGQGNEQFF.

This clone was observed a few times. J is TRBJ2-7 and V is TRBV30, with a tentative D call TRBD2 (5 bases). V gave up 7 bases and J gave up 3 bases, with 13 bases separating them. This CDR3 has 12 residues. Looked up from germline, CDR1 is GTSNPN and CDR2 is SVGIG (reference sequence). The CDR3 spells CALVDGNYEQYF. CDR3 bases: TGTGCCTTGGTAGACGGGAACTACGAGCAGTACTTC.

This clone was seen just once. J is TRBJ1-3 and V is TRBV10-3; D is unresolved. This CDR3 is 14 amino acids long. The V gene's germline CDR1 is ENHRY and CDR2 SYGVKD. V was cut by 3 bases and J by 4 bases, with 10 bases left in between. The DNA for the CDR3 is TGTGCCATCAGTGACCACGACGGGGGAAACACCATATATTTT. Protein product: CAISDHDGGNTIYF.

CDR3 nucleotides: TGTGCCAGCAGCTTAGAGGCGGGGTGGACTGAAGCTTTCTTT. It codes for CASSLEAGWTEAFF. The genes are TRBV11-1 and TRBJ1-1; D ambiguous. V was cut by 1 base and J by 5 bases, with 11 bases left in between. Per the germline V gene, CDR1 is SGHAT and CDR2 is FQDESV (reference sequence). The CDR3 is 14 amino acids.

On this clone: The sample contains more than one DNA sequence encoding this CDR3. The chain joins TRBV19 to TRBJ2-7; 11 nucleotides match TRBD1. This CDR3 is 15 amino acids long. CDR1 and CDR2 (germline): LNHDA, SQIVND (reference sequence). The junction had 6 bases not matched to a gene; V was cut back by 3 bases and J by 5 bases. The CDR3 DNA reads TGTGCCAGTAGTATTACCGGGACAGGGGGGAACGAGCAGTACTTC. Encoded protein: CASSITGTGGNEQYF.